One T cell receptor beta chain is described in this entry. The assay was immunoSEQ multiplex PCR, and TCRdb's table has in-frame clones only and misses some. The sample holds around 55,000 clones, approximately 95% seen once. The sample is drawn from a study of control samples from healthy donors and cancer patients. The CDR3 consists of 17 residues. Germline V lookup: CDR1 LNHDA, CDR2 SQIVND (reference sequence). V was pared by 1 base and J by 1 base, with 16 bases between. The sequencing sample was made of blood. The V call is TRBV19, the J call TRBJ1-1; D gene unclear. This clonotype originated in a young woman in good health. The CDR3 coding sequence is TGTGCCAGTAGTATAGGCTCCTTGTGGGGTGAGAACACTGAAGCTTTCTTT. The encoded protein is CASSIGSLWGENTEAFF.